Presented here are 20 T cell receptor beta chains from one specimen sequenced in a study of cytomegalovirus exposure and HLA in healthy donors. PCR amplification relied on 60 Vbeta primers (plus 13 Jbeta primers). The repertoire was sequenced with immunoSEQ multiplex PCR; TCRdb's copy has only in-frame clones and lacks some. The sample holds 85,000 to 100,000 clones; about 84% are singletons and the top ten take approximately 1.2%. The specimen sequenced was PBMCs. These receptors were collected from a girl aged 2-10 years in good health and CMV-seropositive.

The chain recombines TRBV9 with TRBJ2-7; D is perhaps TRBD1 (7 bases). Trimming took 3 bases from V and 5 from J, leaving 18 bases between them. The CDR3 has 15 residues. CDR1 is SGDLS and CDR2 is YYNGEE in the germline V gene. The CDR3 sequence: CASSATRDSAHEQYF. CDR3 bases: TGTGCCAGCAGCGCGACTAGGGACAGCGCCCACGAGCAGTACTTC.

The J gene is TRBJ1-5, the V gene TRBV5-6; TRBD1 is a possible D gene (5 bases). Germline CDR1 and CDR2: SGHDT and YYEEEE. This CDR3 is built from 14 residues. With 5 bases removed from V and 5 bases from J, the gap between germline ends came to 14 bases. The CDR3 spells CASSLFRGDQPQHF. CDR3 sequence (DNA): TGTGCCAGCAGTTTATTCCGGGGGGATCAGCCCCAGCATTTT. Together with reference TRBV5-6 and TRBJ1-5, the CDR3 gives the full variable domain: DAGVTQSPTHLIKTRGQQVTLRCSPKSGHDTVSWYQQALGQGPQFIFQYYEEEERQRGNFPDRFSGHQFPNYSSELNVNALLLGDSALYLCASSLFRGDQPQHFGDGTRLSIL.

This clone was seen a single time. The CDR3 DNA sequence: TGCAGCGGACAGGGGTACACCGGGGAGCTGTTTTTT. This sequence encodes CSGQGYTGELFF. This chain links TRBV29-1 with TRBJ2-2; 8 nucleotides line up with TRBD1. The germline gives CDR1 SQVTM, CDR2 ANQGSEA. The length of the CDR3 is 12 residues. The V gene end was trimmed by 7 bases and the J gene end by 3 bases; junction bases not matched to a gene: 1.

J is TRBJ2-2 and V is TRBV25-1; no clear D gene. From germline, CDR1 is MGHDK and CDR2 SYGVNS. V was cut by 4 bases and J by 5 bases, with 8 bases left in between. The CDR3 runs 13 residues. CDR3 DNA: TGTGCCAGCAGTGGGCTGTCAACCGGGGAGCTGTTTTTT. It yields the protein CASSGLSTGELFF.

The V and J genes are TRBV29-1 and TRBJ2-1; no definite D call. Trimming pared 3 bases from V and 3 bases from J, leaving 9 bases between. This CDR3 contains 13 residues. The germline V gene encodes CDR1 SQVTM and CDR2 ANQGSEA. DNA for the CDR3: TGCAGCGTTGAGTCAGTCGTCTACAATGAGCAGTTCTTC. Residues: CSVESVVYNEQFF.

This rearrangement joins TRBV6-1 to TRBJ2-5; 7 bases fit TRBD1. Germline loops: CDR1 MNHNS, CDR2 SASEGT. The length of the CDR3 is 17 residues. The V segment lost 5 bases and the J segment 1 base; nucleotides outside the gene matches: 13. CDR3 coding DNA: TGTGCCAGCAGTAAAGAACCCCCACAGGGGAGCCAAGAGACCCAGTACTTC. Amino acid sequence: CASSKEPPQGSQETQYF.

The chain uses TRBV5-1 and TRBJ1-2, with D unresolved. This CDR3 region has 18 residues. Germline CDR1 and CDR2: SGHRS and YFSETQ. V was cut by 3 bases and J by 0 bases, with 21 bases left in between. The CDR3 DNA reads TGCGCCAGCAGCTCCCCAGGTAGTGGGTCGGCAGCTAACTATGGCTACACCTTC. Translation: CASSSPGSGSAANYGYTF.

The gene calls are TRBV30 and TRBJ2-1, with a possible D match to TRBD1 (6 bases). V lost 8 bases to trimming and J lost 7 bases, with 18 bases between them. The CDR3 is made up of 13 amino acids. CDR1 is GTSNPN, CDR2 SVGIG, per germline (reference sequence). CDR3 protein: CAGTLPQRNEQFF. The CDR3 DNA is TGTGCCGGGACACTCCCCCAACGAAATGAGCAGTTCTTC.

The chain uses TRBV4-2 and TRBJ1-1, with D maybe TRBD1 (5 bases). Germline V gene lookup returns CDR1 LGHNA and CDR2 YNFKEQ. Trimming stripped 1 base from V and 4 bases from J, with 10 bases between. CDR3 length: 14 residues. The chain's CDR3 is CASSQGTGSTEAFF. CDR3 nucleotides: TGTGCCAGCAGCCAAGGAACAGGAAGCACTGAAGCTTTCTTT.

This CDR3 reads CASRMIGTQKNNEQFF. CDR3 nucleotides: TGTGCCAGCAGGATGATCGGGACTCAAAAAAACAATGAGCAGTTCTTC. This chain links TRBV27 with TRBJ2-1; a weak D match, TRBD2 (6 bases). Trimming took 6 bases from V and 5 from J, leaving 20 bases between them. The CDR3 covers 16 residues. Germline values: CDR1 MNHEY, CDR2 SMNVEV (reference sequence).

This clone came up once. The chain uses TRBV19 and TRBJ1-1, with D possibly TRBD1 on 6 matching bases. V lost 3 bases to trimming and J lost 3 bases, with 11 bases between them. The CDR3 contains 14 residues. CDR1 LNHDA and CDR2 SQIVND come from the germline V gene (reference sequence). The DNA for the CDR3 is TGTGCCAGTAGTATTTTGGGGGCTGACACTGAAGCTTTCTTT. Translated: CASSILGADTEAFF.

The chain carries TRBV4-1 and TRBJ2-7; 7 nucleotides agree with TRBD1. The CDR3 covers 14 residues. The V segment lost 2 bases and the J segment 2 bases; nucleotides outside the gene matches: 3. Germline V gene sequence: CDR1 MGHRA, CDR2 YSYEKL. CDR3 sequence: CASSQRDSTYEQYF. DNA for the CDR3: TGCGCCAGCAGCCAACGGGACAGCACCTACGAGCAGTACTTC.

The CDR3 loop reads CASRDRLAGGHEQYF. The CDR3 DNA follows: TGTGCCAGCAGGGACCGACTAGCGGGAGGCCACGAGCAGTACTTC. The V and J genes are TRBV27 and TRBJ2-7; 13 positions match TRBD2. The CDR3 sequence is 15 residues long. V lost 6 bases, J lost 5 bases, and 7 bases stayed unmatched. CDR1 and CDR2 (germline): MNHEY, SMNVEV (reference sequence).

The chain combines TRBV5-4 with TRBJ2-1; 8 nucleotides agree with TRBD2. CDR3 length: 15 residues. The V gene's germline CDR1 is SGHNT and CDR2 YYREEE (reference sequence). The V gene end was trimmed by 0 bases and the J gene end by 7 bases; junction bases not matched to a gene: 6. The CDR3 nucleotides are TGTGCCAGCAGCTTGGCCCCCGGGAGGGGGAATGAGCAGTTCTTC. As protein: CASSLAPGRGNEQFF. Full variable domain (outside the CDR3, taken from reference TRBV5-4 and TRBJ2-1): ETGVTQSPTHLIKTRGQQVTLRCSSQSGHNTVSWYQQALGQGPQFIFQYYREEENGRGNFPPRFSGLQFPNYSSELNVNALELDDSALYLCASSLAPGRGNEQFFGPGTRLTVL.

The V gene is TRBV5-1, the J gene TRBJ1-5; a possible D gene is TRBD1 (5 bases). V was trimmed by 0 bases and J by 4 bases, leaving 8 bases between them. CDR1 and CDR2 from the germline V gene are SGHRS and YFSETQ. The CDR3 is made up of 14 amino acids. The DNA of the CDR3 is TGCGCCAGCAGCTTGGAGGGGCGGAATCAGCCCCAGCATTTT. Its translation is CASSLEGRNQPQHF.

The chain couples TRBV19 to TRBJ1-5; D remains ambiguous. The CDR3 is made up of 14 amino acids. CDR1 LNHDA and CDR2 SQIVND come from the germline V gene (reference sequence). Trimming pared 0 bases from V and 4 bases from J, leaving 7 bases between. CDR3 amino acids: CASSIERWNQPQHF. The CDR3 region has the DNA TGTGCCAGTAGTATAGAGCGGTGGAATCAGCCCCAGCATTTT.

The chain uses TRBV30 and TRBJ2-7; TRBD2 matches 10 bases. The CDR3 has 15 residues. Germline CDR1 is GTSNPN and CDR2 is SVGIG (reference sequence). V lost 5 bases, J lost 5 bases, and 12 bases stayed unmatched. CDR3 region: CAWLPGGLASHEQYF. The CDR3 DNA reads TGTGCCTGGCTCCCGGGGGGACTAGCGTCCCACGAGCAGTACTTC.

The chain has TRBV27 and TRBJ2-7; 8 bases agree with TRBD1. The V and J ends lost 8 bases and 2 bases, in that order; junction bases with no gene match: 5. Germline V gene lookup returns CDR1 MNHEY and CDR2 SMNVEV (reference sequence). The CDR3 is 13 residues long. CDR3 coding DNA: TGTGCCAGCGGGAGACAGGGGCCCTACGAGCAGTACTTC. Its protein product is CASGRQGPYEQYF.

The chain combines TRBV5-1 with TRBJ2-1; 12 bases are a match to TRBD2. This CDR3 contains 15 residues. The germline V gene has CDR1 SGHRS and CDR2 YFSETQ. Trimming took 3 bases from V and 8 from J; bases not matched to a gene: 6. The CDR3 spells CASSSPSGREYEQFF. In nucleotides, the CDR3 is TGCGCCAGCAGCTCCCCTAGCGGGAGGGAGTATGAGCAGTTCTTC.

The V call is TRBV4-1, the J call TRBJ2-2, with 9 bases fitting TRBD2. There are 18 residues in the CDR3. Germline V gives CDR1 MGHRA, CDR2 YSYEKL. V gave up 0 bases and J gave up 7 bases; unmatched junction bases: 12. DNA for the CDR3: TGCGCCAGCAGCCAAGATGTAGCAGCGGGAGGTTATGACGGGGAGCTGTTTTTT. Amino acids: CASSQDVAAGGYDGELFF.